One sample yielded the 28 T cell receptor beta chains listed below, sequenced in a study of molecular identifiers for immune sequencing clone quantification. One entry per CDR3 protein, called by TCRdb with MiXCR from the PCR reads. The profile covers 80,000 to 100,000 distinct CDR3 sequences, with less than 25% appearing a single time and 0.94% taken by the ten largest. Specimen: naive CD8+ T cells from blood, with Jurkat cell RNA spiked in. As to subset: FACS-sorted CD8+CD4-CCR7+CD45RA+ naive T cells. The source of these receptors is a human donor in good health. Some libraries in this study had Jurkat cell RNA spiked in.

This clonotype appeared many times. The V call is TRBV5-1, the J call TRBJ1-1, with 7 nucleotides matching TRBD1. In germline, CDR1 is SGHRS, CDR2 YFSETQ. J lost 1 base, V lost 1 base, and 4 bases had no gene match. This CDR3 is built from 15 residues. CDR3 bases: TGCGCCAGCAGCTTGAGACAGGGCTCGAACACTGAAGCTTTCTTT. It codes for CASSLRQGSNTEAFF.

This clonotype has a count of ten or more. This chain links TRBV7-9 with TRBJ2-7; no firm D call. Germline V gene sequence: CDR1 SEHNR, CDR2 FQNEAQ (reference sequence). V was clipped by 5 bases and J by 0 bases, with 8 bases between them. The CDR3 spans 13 residues. The CDR3 coding sequence is TGTGCCAGCAGCACGGTGGGCTCCTACGAGCAGTACTTC. Translating gives CASSTVGSYEQYF.

This clonotype was observed at least ten times. V and J are TRBV3-1 and TRBJ2-2, with unresolved D. The V end lost 1 base, the J end lost 4 bases, and 4 bases lay between the germline ends. This CDR3 is built from 13 residues. Germline assignment: CDR1 LGHDT and CDR2 YNNKEL (reference sequence). The CDR3 sequence: CASSQVFTGELFF. The CDR3 coding sequence is TGTGCCAGCAGCCAAGTTTTCACCGGGGAGCTGTTTTTT.

This clonotype was seen at least ten times. The rearrangement links TRBV7-9 to TRBJ2-3, with D perhaps TRBD2 (6 bases). The CDR3 is 15 residues long. Germline V gives CDR1 SEHNR, CDR2 FQNEAQ (reference sequence). V shed 3 bases and J shed 1 base, with 11 bases lying between them. As DNA, the CDR3 is TGTGCCAGCAGCTTGGACCCGGGAGGCACAGATACGCAGTATTTT. This translates into CASSLDPGGTDTQYF.

This clonotype was counted at least ten times. At one end, the junction sequence differs from germline, possibly due to a read error. This CDR3 reads CASGQARGEVEQYF. The CDR3 DNA reads as TGCGCCAGCGGCCAAGCCCGTGGGGAAGTCGAGCAGTACTTC. The genes are TRBV4-1 and TRBJ2-7; no firm D call. Per germline, CDR1 MGHRA and CDR2 YSYEKL. The CDR3 consists of 14 residues.

This clonotype has a handful of counts. The CDR3 loop reads CASSQERAVGETQYF. The CDR3 DNA is TGCGCCAGCAGCCAAGAAAGGGCCGTCGGGGAGACCCAGTACTTC. The chain recombines TRBV4-1 with TRBJ2-5; D ambiguous. The germline CDR1 and CDR2 sequences are MGHRA and YSYEKL. V was clipped by 0 bases and J by 5 bases, with 13 bases between them. The CDR3 totals 15 residues.

This clonotype was recorded at least ten times. J is TRBJ1-5 and V is TRBV4-3; no clear D. Between the trimmed V and J ends, which lost 0 bases and 4 bases, there was a span of 10 bases. There are 15 residues in the CDR3. Looked up from germline, CDR1 is LGHNA and CDR2 is YSLEER. This CDR3 reads CASSQDYRGNQPQHF. For the CDR3, the DNA is TGCGCCAGCAGCCAAGATTACCGGGGTAATCAGCCCCAGCATTTT.

This chain joins TRBV7-9 and TRBJ1-5, with D uncertain. CDR1 and CDR2 from the germline V gene are SEHNR and FQNEAQ (reference sequence). V lost 2 bases to trimming and J lost 3 bases, with 8 bases between them. The CDR3 is 14 amino acids. The CDR3 DNA reads TGTGCCAGCAGCTTAAGTGACAACAATCAGCCCCAGCATTTT. This sequence encodes CASSLSDNNQPQHF.

There are a few counts of this clonotype. A read error may be the cause here, since a much bigger clone is one base away. This chain links TRBV5-6 with TRBJ2-2; unclear D gene. From germline, CDR1 is SGHDT and CDR2 YYEEEE. Trimming removed 2 bases at V and 4 bases at J, with 6 bases between. The CDR3 has 13 amino acids. CDR3 amino acids: CASSLGATGELFF. CDR3 DNA sequence: TGTGCCAGCAGCTTAGGAGCCACCGGGGAGCTGTTTTTT.

This clonotype was picked up many times. The chain couples TRBV7-2 to TRBJ2-5; no reliable D call. Germline assignment: CDR1 SGHTA and CDR2 FQGNSA. The CDR3 has 14 amino acids. Trimming stripped 4 bases from V and 1 base from J, with 10 bases between. CDR3 loop: CASSSDLRQETQYF. The CDR3 DNA sequence: TGTGCCAGCAGCTCAGATCTACGCCAAGAGACCCAGTACTTC.

In its sample, this clonotype was seen many times. V gene TRBV20-1 combines with J gene TRBJ2-2; weak D call: TRBD2 (6 bases). The CDR3 is made up of 14 amino acids. Germline V lookup: CDR1 DFQATT, CDR2 SNEGSKA (reference sequence). Trimming removed 6 bases at V and 5 bases at J, with 16 bases between. CDR3 sequence reads: CSAQEQGGTGELFF. CDR3 coding DNA: TGCAGTGCCCAAGAGCAGGGAGGAACCGGGGAGCTGTTTTTT.

This clonotype appeared many times. V gene TRBV4-3 combines with J gene TRBJ2-3; TRBD2 matches 8 bases. CDR1 and CDR2 from the germline V gene are LGHNA and YSLEER. Unmatched junction bases numbered 8, after V lost 0 bases and J lost 6 bases. The CDR3 has 16 residues. The DNA of the CDR3 is TGCGCCAGCAGCCAAGATAGGAGCGGGAGAGCCGATACGCAGTATTTT. Translation gives CASSQDRSGRADTQYF.

This clonotype has a handful of counts. This rearrangement joins TRBV19 to TRBJ1-5; D uncertain. Trimming pared 3 bases from V and 0 bases from J, leaving 9 bases between. The CDR3 is 15 residues long. Per germline, CDR1 LNHDA and CDR2 SQIVND (reference sequence). The CDR3 coding sequence is TGTGCCAGTAGTATTGACACGTATAGCAATCAGCCCCAGCATTTT. Protein: CASSIDTYSNQPQHF.

The chain links TRBV28 to TRBJ2-3; 11 nucleotides match TRBD2. Germline lookup yields CDR1 MDHEN and CDR2 SYDVKM. The V gene end was trimmed by 1 base and the J gene end by 3 bases; junction bases not matched to a gene: 6. CDR3 size: 17 residues. CDR3 residues: CASSLFAGLAGTDTQYF. The CDR3 DNA sequence: TGTGCCAGCAGTTTATTCGCCGGACTAGCGGGTACAGATACGCAGTATTTT.

This clonotype was observed many times. J is TRBJ2-7 and V is TRBV4-3, with no clear D. V was clipped by 0 bases and J by 3 bases, with 12 bases between them. Per germline, CDR1 LGHNA and CDR2 YSLEER. CDR3 length equals 15 residues. The CDR3 sequence is CASSQDFGVYYEQYF. DNA for the CDR3: TGCGCCAGCAGCCAAGATTTCGGTGTGTACTACGAGCAGTACTTC.

A word on this clonotype: A much larger clone sits a single nucleotide away, making a read error possible. The chain recombines TRBV29-1 with TRBJ2-3; D is perhaps TRBD2 (5 bases). This CDR3 has 16 residues. Per the germline V gene, CDR1 is SQVTM and CDR2 is ANQGSEA. Written as DNA, the CDR3 is TGCAGCGTTGAAGGATGGATCGGGATGAACACAGATACGCGGTATTTT. It encodes CSVEGWIGMNTDTRYF.

J is TRBJ1-1 and V is TRBV12-3 or TRBV12-4; D possibly corresponds to TRBD1 (5 bases). The germline V and J ends were trimmed by 4 bases and 10 bases, with 13 bases remaining between them. The CDR3 totals 12 residues. The CDR3 is CASSSLTAGAFF. CDR3 bases: TGTGCCAGCAGTTCCCTGACAGCGGGAGCTTTCTTT.

This clonotype came up many times. The chain is built from TRBV13 and TRBJ2-5, with 7 nucleotides matching TRBD1. CDR3 length equals 16 residues. The V gene's germline CDR1 is PRHDT and CDR2 FYEKMQ (reference sequence). Germline trimming cut 7 bases from V and 1 base from J; bases unmatched to any gene: 12. This CDR3 reads CASNSRGTAPQETQYF. The CDR3 nucleotides are TGTGCCAGCAACTCGAGAGGGACAGCTCCCCAAGAGACCCAGTACTTC.

This clonotype was counted at least ten times. The chain links TRBV5-1 to TRBJ1-1; the match to TRBD1 covers 7 bases. Per germline, CDR1 SGHRS and CDR2 YFSETQ. The CDR3 length is 17 residues. V shed 4 bases and J 1 base; nucleotides not matched to a gene: 13. The CDR3 DNA reads TGCGCCAGCAGCCCTACTATACCGGGACAGACGAACACTGAAGCTTTCTTT. It specifies CASSPTIPGQTNTEAFF. The variable domain in full, with the rest retrieved from reference TRBV5-1 and TRBJ1-1, is KAGVTQTPRYLIKTRGQQVTLSCSPISGHRSVSWYQQTPGQGLQFLFEYFSETQRNKGNFPGRFSGRQFSNSRSEMNVSTLELGDSALYLCASSPTIPGQTNTEAFFGQGTRLTVV.

The genes are TRBV6-6 and TRBJ1-5; D is ambiguous. The CDR3 is 14 amino acids. Germline CDR1 is MNHNY and CDR2 is SVGAGI (reference sequence). Trimming took off 4 bases at V and 2 bases at J, with 9 bases between the two ends. The CDR3: CASSLLSGNQPQHF. The DNA of the CDR3 is TGTGCCAGCAGTTTGTTGAGCGGCAATCAGCCCCAGCATTTT.

Notes on this clonotype: A much larger clone lies one base from this, so it may be a read error. The CDR3 sequence: CANGLGENSYEQYF. The DNA of the CDR3 is TGTGCCAATGGATTAGGGGAAAACTCCTACGAGCAGTACTTC. The chain combines TRBV9 with TRBJ2-7; weak D call: TRBD1 (5 bases). Trimming left V 9 bases short and J 0 bases short, with 16 bases between. Germline CDR1 SGDLS, CDR2 YYNGEE. CDR3 length equals 14 residues.

The table lists this clonotype with many counts. J is TRBJ1-1 and V is TRBV5-4; the D is unclear. CDR3 length: 13 amino acids. The V end lost 4 bases, the J end lost 2 bases, and 9 bases lay between the germline ends. Germline lookup yields CDR1 SGHNT and CDR2 YYREEE (reference sequence). Here the CDR3 reads CASSEIINTEAFF. CDR3 nucleotide sequence: TGTGCCAGCAGCGAGATAATAAACACTGAAGCTTTCTTT.

This clonotype was counted a single time. The CDR3 ends on some other residue instead of the conserved phenylalanine or tryptophan, so this is likely a read error. The chain carries TRBV23-1 and TRBJ2-5, with unresolved D. TRBV23-1 is placed among ORFs of uncertain function. The CDR3 covers 15 residues. V shed 1 base and J shed 2 bases, with 11 bases lying between them. The chain's CDR3 is CASSQLPPAQETQYS. The CDR3 DNA sequence: TGCGCCAGCAGTCAATTGCCCCCCGCGCAAGAGACCCAGTACTCC.

In the case of this clonotype: Just one base apart from a much larger clone, this may be a read error. The chain combines TRBV6-6 with TRBJ1-1; D is possibly TRBD1 (6 bases). Germline V gene data show CDR1 as MNHNY and CDR2 as SVGAGI (reference sequence). The CDR3 extends over 15 amino acids. V lost 6 bases, J lost 6 bases, and 20 bases lay in between. The CDR3 region is CASSSSLDSSAEAFF. The CDR3 nucleotides are TGTGCCAGCAGCTCCAGCCTGGACAGTAGCGCTGAAGCTTTCTTT.

This clonotype has a handful of counts. The rearrangement links TRBV6-5 to TRBJ2-7, with D possibly matching TRBD2 (5 bases). The length of the CDR3 is 16 residues. In germline, CDR1 is MNHEY, CDR2 SVGAGI. Trimming took off 3 bases at V and 2 bases at J, with 17 bases between the two ends. The CDR3 sequence is CASSYSAGELAYEQYF. The CDR3, as DNA: TGTGCCAGCAGTTATAGCGCTGGAGAACTCGCCTACGAGCAGTACTTC.

This clonotype was seen many times. The rearrangement uses TRBV7-2 and TRBJ2-5; possible D gene TRBD1, 5 bases. Germline V gene sequence: CDR1 SGHTA, CDR2 FQGNSA. The CDR3 loop spans 15 amino acids. Trimming removed 4 bases at V and 1 base at J, with 13 bases between. This CDR3 is CASSSGHSTQETQYF. The CDR3 nucleotides are TGTGCCAGCAGCTCAGGACACAGTACCCAAGAGACCCAGTACTTC.

This clonotype was seen at least ten times. The chain joins TRBV7-9 to TRBJ2-1, with TRBD1 as a possible D gene (7 bases). V was shortened by 4 bases and J by 9 bases, with 22 bases between the two germline ends. Germline CDR1 SEHNR, CDR2 FQNEAQ (reference sequence). The CDR3 loop spans 16 amino acids. The CDR3 loop is CASSYRMGQGGFEQFF. The CDR3 region has the DNA TGTGCCAGCAGCTATAGGATGGGGCAGGGGGGATTTGAGCAGTTCTTC.

The sample holds many counts of this clonotype. The gene calls are TRBV5-1 and TRBJ2-7; D possibly corresponds to TRBD2 (6 bases). CDR3 length: 15 amino acids. CDR1 and CDR2 (germline): SGHRS, YFSETQ. Trimming pared 2 bases from V and 2 bases from J, leaving 14 bases between. The CDR3 sequence is CASSFAQGGAYEQYF. DNA for the CDR3: TGCGCCAGCAGCTTCGCCCAGGGAGGCGCCTACGAGCAGTACTTC.